This TCR beta chain was captured by sequencing in a study of cytomegalovirus exposure and HLA in healthy donors. As regards this clone: Its cognate antigen is unknown.

TCRdb keeps only in-frame clones here, not all; method: immunoSEQ multiplex PCR. The sample includes about 160,000 clones, roughly nine tenths seen only once; the top ten take approximately 5%. Study findings and constraints: High specificity and sensitivity for cytomegalovirus status were reported for the classifier.

V was pared by 0 bases and J by 3 bases, with 5 bases of the junction left unmatched. CDR3 size: 15 residues. CDR1 LNHNV and CDR2 YYDKDF come from the germline V gene (reference sequence). This chain links TRBV15 with TRBJ2-7, with 7 bases identical to TRBD1. Sequenced input: PBMCs. This sequence originates from a woman aged 25-40 years in good health and CMV-seronegative. As DNA, the CDR3 is TGTGCCACCAGCAGAGAACCCGGACAGGTCTACGAGCAGTACTTC. Protein sequence: CATSREPGQVYEQYF. The variable domain in full, with the rest retrieved from reference TRBV15 and TRBJ2-7, is DAMVIQNPRYQVTQFGKPVTLSCSQTLNHNVMYWYQQKSSQAPKLLFHYYDKDFNNEADTPDNFQSRRPNTSFCFLDIRSPGLGDTAMYLCATSREPGQVYEQYFGPGTRLTVT.